Listed below are T cell receptor beta chains from one sample, sequenced in a study of post-analysis software for immune sequencing data. Via MiXCR, TCRdb re-called the PCR reads, giving one row per CDR3 protein. The table includes 800,000 to 950,000 distinct CDR3 sequences, 53% detected once. The sample taken for sequencing was blood. The receptors stem from a girl aged 10-17 years with multiple sclerosis. Both conserved end residues are part of each CDR3. The D gene is left open where the match is weak. Where a row states a size, it is once, few, many or the class of an expanded clone; other rows omit it.

>.|TRBJ1-4|14|.|TRBV12-3/TRBV12-4
TGTGCCAGCAGTTTAAGAAGGGGTGGTGAAAAACTGTTTTTT
CASSLRRGGEKLFF
>few|TRBJ1-4|17|.|TRBV7-2
TGTGCCAGCAGCTTAGCGGGGGCAGGAACAACTAATGAAAAACTGTTTTTT
CASSLAGAGTTNEKLFF
>.|TRBJ1-2|14|.|TRBV7-9
TGTGCCAGCAGCTCGGGGACACTCAACTATGGCTACACCTTC
CASSSGTLNYGYTF
>few|TRBJ2-1|15|.|TRBV30
TGTGCCTGGAGTTCAACCGTGCGGCAGATGGGTAAGCAGTTCTTC
CAWSSTVRQMGKQFF
>few|TRBJ2-7|13|TRBD1|TRBV10-3
TGTGCCATCAGTGAGATCGACAGGGCGGAGCAGTACTTC
CAISEIDRAEQYF
>few|TRBJ1-1|14|.|TRBV12-3/TRBV12-4
TGTGCCAGCAGTTTATGGGGGACGAACACTGAAGCTTTCTTT
CASSLWGTNTEAFF
>few|TRBJ2-7|15|.|TRBV7-8
TGTGCCAGCACCTTACTACGAGGCAGATACTACGAGCAGTACTTC
CASTLLRGRYYEQYF
>.|TRBJ1-4|15|.|TRBV7-9
TGTGCCAGCAGCAAAACGACAGTGACTAATGAAAAACTGTTTTTT
CASSKTTVTNEKLFF
>few|TRBJ2-1|15|.|TRBV29-1
TGCAGCGTTGAGTACCGGGACCATCAGGGGAATGAGCAGTTCTTC
CSVEYRDHQGNEQFF
>.|TRBJ2-4|15|.|TRBV29-1
TGCAGCGTTGAAGGAGGGGACATAGCCAAAAACATTCAGTACTTC
CSVEGGDIAKNIQYF
>.|TRBJ2-7|15|TRBD2|TRBV11-2
TGTGCCAGCAGCTTAGCGACTAGCGGGAGGGACGAGCAGTACTTC
CASSLATSGRDEQYF
>.|TRBJ2-5|14|TRBD2|TRBV20-1
TGCAGTGCTAGTACTCCTAGCGGGGACAGGACCCAGTACTTC
CSASTPSGDRTQYF
>.|TRBJ2-1|13|.|TRBV12-5
TGTGCTAGTGGTATTGGGACTCACAATGAGCAGTTCTTC
CASGIGTHNEQFF
>.|TRBJ2-3|17|.|TRBV10-3
TGTGCCATCAGACCGACCTCGGGGACGGCGAGGACAGATACGCAGTATTTT
CAIRPTSGTARTDTQYF
>.|TRBJ2-5|18|TRBD2|TRBV5-1
TGCGCCAGCAGCTTGGGTTCTTCCGCGGGGGGCTTACAAGAGACCCAGTACTTC
CASSLGSSAGGLQETQYF
>.|TRBJ1-6|15|TRBD1|TRBV6-5
TGTGCCAGCAGTTTTCAGGGGGACCGAAATTCACCCCTCCACTTT
CASSFQGDRNSPLHF
>.|TRBJ2-7|17|TRBD1|TRBV20-1
TGCAGTGCTAGAGATTTGATACGACAGGGTCCCCCCTACGAGCAGTACTTC
CSARDLIRQGPPYEQYF
>.|TRBJ2-7|13|.|TRBV2
TGTGCCAGCAGTGACAACATCTCCTACGAGCAGTACTTC
CASSDNISYEQYF
>.|TRBJ2-2|15|TRBD2|TRBV5-1
TGCGCCAGCAGCCGTCCTAGCGGGAACACCGGGGAGCTGTTTTTT
CASSRPSGNTGELFF
>few|TRBJ2-1|14|.|TRBV10-3
TGTGCCATCAGGCGGGACAAGGGATACAATGAGCAGTTCTTC
CAIRRDKGYNEQFF
>.|TRBJ2-1|15|TRBD2|TRBV2
TGTGCCAGTACCCTGGGGCTAGCGGGGACCAATGAGCAGTTCTTC
CASTLGLAGTNEQFF
>.|TRBJ1-6|12|.|TRBV5-1
TGCGCCAGCACGCTCGGGGAGTCACCCCTCCACTTT
CASTLGESPLHF
>.|TRBJ2-1|16|TRBD2|TRBV5-6
TGTGCCAGCAGCTTGGCCGGAACTAGCGTCCACAATGAGCAGTTCTTC
CASSLAGTSVHNEQFF
>.|TRBJ2-1|14|.|TRBV5-1
TGCGCCAGCAGCTTGGTCGGGAGTAGAGATGAGCAGTTCTTC
CASSLVGSRDEQFF
>.|TRBJ2-1|15|.|TRBV3-1
TGTGCCAGCAGCCAAGTGGCGGGAACCTACAATGAGCAGTTCTTC
CASSQVAGTYNEQFF
>.|TRBJ2-1|13|TRBD1|TRBV10-3
TGTGCCATCAGAGACAGGGGTGGCAATGAGCAGTTCTTC
CAIRDRGGNEQFF
>few|TRBJ2-7|13|.|TRBV7-9
TGTGCCAGCAGCCCCGGACACCTCTACGAGCAGTACTTC
CASSPGHLYEQYF
>.|TRBJ1-1|13|.|TRBV29-1
TGCAGCGTTGGCAGGCCAATGAACACTGAAGCTTTCTTT
CSVGRPMNTEAFF
>.|TRBJ2-1|15|.|TRBV6-4
TGTGCCAGCAGTAAACTTGATGACAGCGACAATGAGCAGTTCTTC
CASSKLDDSDNEQFF
>.|TRBJ2-3|15|.|TRBV9
TGTGCCAGCAGCCGCCGGGACATAGACACAGATACGCAGTATTTT
CASSRRDIDTDTQYF
>.|TRBJ2-3|10|.|TRBV20-1
TGCAGTGTTCATGCAGATACGCAGTATTTT
CSVHADTQYF
>.|TRBJ2-3|14|TRBD1|TRBV7-3
TGTGCCAGCAGCCGACGGACAGGGTCAGATACGCAGTATTTT
CASSRRTGSDTQYF
>.|TRBJ2-3|14|.|TRBV29-1
TGCAGCGTGAGATTCCTGGCTAGCACAGATACGCAGTATTTT
CSVRFLASTDTQYF
>.|TRBJ2-7|13|.|TRBV3-1
TGTGCCAGCAGCCAAGGGTCTATGGACGAGCAGTACTTC
CASSQGSMDEQYF
>few|TRBJ2-6|17|TRBD1|TRBV12-3/TRBV12-4
TGTGCCAGCAGTCTGGGACAGGGGGCGCTTGGGGCCAACGTCCTGACTTTC
CASSLGQGALGANVLTF
>few|TRBJ2-7|19|TRBD2|TRBV7-2
TGTGCCAGCAGCTTAGTTAGCGGTTTCGCGGGAGGGCTTTACTACGAGCAGTACTTC
CASSLVSGFAGGLYYEQYF
>.|TRBJ2-7|11|.|TRBV5-1
TGCGCCAGCAGCTTCGAGTCCGAGCAGTACTTC
CASSFESEQYF